This T cell receptor (beta chain) was captured by sequencing in a study of blood T cell repertoires in COVID-19. Study at large: Sites in the United States, Italy and Spain provided acute and convalescent COVID-19 samples. From T cells, B-cell-depleted T cells, or PBMCs came the material, which was cDNA or gDNA.

Methods used by the authors: Reference gene primer amplification gave nucleated cell count estimates. Profiled with immunoSEQ multiplex PCR; TCRdb holds only in-frame clones, not every one. V and J calls and clone size are those listed in that table; D and trimming were worked out from the DNA. Seen here are about 97,000 clones, about 86% observed once, and the top ten hold around 2%. The CDR3 totals 15 residues. The germline V gene encodes CDR1 LGHDT and CDR2 YNNKEL (reference sequence). V shed 5 bases, J shed 7 bases, and the junction held 8 bases outside the gene matches. Material for sequencing was peripheral blood. V gene TRBV3-1 (or the pseudogene TRBV3-2) combines with J gene TRBJ1-4, with TRBD1 matching over 9 bases. This sequence originates from a man between 50 and 59 years old with COVID-19, enrolled during active disease. The CDR3 here is CASSDPGQGVEKLFF. CDR3 coding DNA: TGTGCCAGCAGCGATCCGGGACAGGGCGTTGAAAAACTGTTTTTT.